The 5 T cell receptor beta chains below come from one sample, sequenced in a study of blood T cell repertoires in COVID-19. Method: immunoSEQ multiplex PCR; TCRdb's copy keeps in-frame clones and lacks some. The data contain under 170,000 clones, about 86% of them singletons. Sample: peripheral blood. These receptors all come from a man between 65 and 79 years old with acute or convalescent COVID-19.

This clone occurred many times. This rearrangement joins TRBV2 to TRBJ2-2; the match to TRBD2 covers 13 bases. There are 16 residues in the CDR3. Unmatched junction bases numbered 0, after V lost 4 bases and J lost 1 base. CDR1 and CDR2 (germline): SNHLY, FYNNEI. CDR3 nucleotides: TGTGCCAGCAGTGGACTAGCGGGAGGGAACACCGGGGAGCTGTTTTTT. Translating it yields CASSGLAGGNTGELFF.

Only a few counts were recorded for this clone. The chain is built from TRBV5-1 and TRBJ1-1, with 9 bases that match TRBD1. V lost 6 bases, J lost 3 bases, and 3 bases stayed unmatched. Germline CDR1 and CDR2: SGHRS and YFSETQ. The length of the CDR3 is 13 residues. The CDR3 nucleotides are TGCGCCAGCAAGGGACAGGGAGACACTGAAGCTTTCTTT. This codes for CASKGQGDTEAFF.

The rearrangement links TRBV7-8 to TRBJ2-2; D not resolved. CDR3 length: 16 residues. CDR1 SGHVS and CDR2 FQNEAQ come from the germline V gene. V was cut by 2 bases and J by 6 bases, with 16 bases left in between. In nucleotides, the CDR3 is TGTGCCAGCAGCTTAATCACCCCAGAATCTTCCGGGGAGCTGTTTTTT. Its protein product is CASSLITPESSGELFF.

Only one count was recorded for this clone. The V and J genes are TRBV10-3 and TRBJ2-7; 7 bases agree with TRBD2. The CDR3 contains 13 residues. Germline CDR1 reads ENHRY; CDR2 reads SYGVKD. J lost 3 bases, V lost 3 bases, and 2 bases had no gene match. Written as DNA, the CDR3 is TGTGCCATCAGTGACGGGGAGGGCTACGAGCAGTACTTC. Translating it yields CAISDGEGYEQYF.

The CDR3 is CASSFYRDTDTQYF. CDR3 nucleotides: TGTGCCAGCAGTTTTTACCGGGACACAGATACGCAGTATTTT. The chain is built from TRBV6-2 or TRBV6-3 and TRBJ2-3, with D possibly matching TRBD2 (5 bases). Trimming pared 4 bases from V and 2 bases from J, leaving 10 bases between. This CDR3 region has 14 residues. CDR1 MNHEY and CDR2 SVGEGT come from the germline V gene.